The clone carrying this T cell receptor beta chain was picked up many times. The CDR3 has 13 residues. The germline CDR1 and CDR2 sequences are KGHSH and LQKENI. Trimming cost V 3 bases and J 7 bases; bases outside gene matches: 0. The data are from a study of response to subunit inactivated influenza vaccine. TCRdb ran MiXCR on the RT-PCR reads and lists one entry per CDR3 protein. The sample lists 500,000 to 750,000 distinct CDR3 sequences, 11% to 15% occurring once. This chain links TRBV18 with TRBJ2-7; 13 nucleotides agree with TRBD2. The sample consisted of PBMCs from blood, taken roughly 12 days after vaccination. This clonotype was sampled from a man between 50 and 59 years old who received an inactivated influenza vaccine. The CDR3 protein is CASSPGLAGEQYF. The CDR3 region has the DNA TGTGCCAGCTCACCGGGACTAGCGGGAGAGCAGTACTTC.